This T cell receptor beta chain came from a study of shared clonotypes between healthy human individuals. At the level of the study: Each donor's CD4 naive and CD4 memory cells filled three plates apiece, CD8 naive two, and CD8 memory one. Findings and caveats of the study: Shared clonotypes: about 4.6% naive CD4, around 3.5% naive CD8, 2.3% memory CD4, 0.4% memory CD8. Generation of non-shared clonotypes was less probable than generation of clonotypes shared by all four donors.

This CDR3 is 13 amino acids long. Trimming took off 7 bases at V and 7 bases at J, with 16 bases between the two ends. Germline V gives CDR1 MNHEY, CDR2 SVGAGI. Only in-frame clones appear in the TCRdb table, and some are missing; sequencing was by immunoSEQ multiplex PCR. The top ten hold 0.1% to 0.15% of the sample, which has just over 2,000,000 clones, 90% to 95% seen once. This clone has just a few counts. Its antigen is undetermined. The sequenced material came from naive CD4+ T cells sorted from blood. Subset noted: CD45RA+ positively selected. V is TRBV6-5 and J is TRBJ2-5; D possibly corresponds to TRBD2 (6 bases). This receptor was taken from a man younger than 35 in good health. CDR3 protein: CASMRGPSLTQYF. CDR3 coding DNA: TGTGCCAGCATGCGGGGCCCCAGTTTGACCCAGTACTTC.